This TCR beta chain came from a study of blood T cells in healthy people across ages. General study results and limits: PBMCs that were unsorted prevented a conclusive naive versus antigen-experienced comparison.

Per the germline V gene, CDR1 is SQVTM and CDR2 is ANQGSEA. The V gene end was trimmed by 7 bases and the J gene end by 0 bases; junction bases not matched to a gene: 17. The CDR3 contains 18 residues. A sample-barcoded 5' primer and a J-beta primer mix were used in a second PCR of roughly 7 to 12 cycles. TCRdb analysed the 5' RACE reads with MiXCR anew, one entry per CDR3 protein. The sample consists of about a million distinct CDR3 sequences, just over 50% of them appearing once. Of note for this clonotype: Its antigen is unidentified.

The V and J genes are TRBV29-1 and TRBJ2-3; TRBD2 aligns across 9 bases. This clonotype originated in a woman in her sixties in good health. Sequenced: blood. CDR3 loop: CSAQGREGRRGSTDTQYF. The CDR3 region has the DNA TGCAGCGCCCAAGGGCGGGAGGGCCGTCGTGGTAGCACAGATACGCAGTATTTT.